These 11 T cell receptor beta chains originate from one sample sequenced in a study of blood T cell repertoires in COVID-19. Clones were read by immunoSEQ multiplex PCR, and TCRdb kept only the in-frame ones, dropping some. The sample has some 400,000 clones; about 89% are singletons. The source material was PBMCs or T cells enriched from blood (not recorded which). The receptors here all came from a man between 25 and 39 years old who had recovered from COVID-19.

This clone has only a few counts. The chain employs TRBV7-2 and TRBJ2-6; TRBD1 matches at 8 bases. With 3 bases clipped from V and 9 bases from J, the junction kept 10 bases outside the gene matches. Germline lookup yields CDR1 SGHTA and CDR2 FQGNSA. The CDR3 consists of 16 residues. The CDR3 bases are TGTGCCAGCAGCTTTCCCGGGACAGGTACCAACAACGTCCTGACTTTC. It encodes CASSFPGTGTNNVLTF.

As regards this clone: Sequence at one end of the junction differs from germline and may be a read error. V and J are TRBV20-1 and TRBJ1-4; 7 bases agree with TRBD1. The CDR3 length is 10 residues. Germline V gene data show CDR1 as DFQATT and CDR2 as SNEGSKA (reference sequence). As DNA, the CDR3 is TGCAGTGCTAGAGGACAGGGAGAATCTTTT. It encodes CSARGQGESF.

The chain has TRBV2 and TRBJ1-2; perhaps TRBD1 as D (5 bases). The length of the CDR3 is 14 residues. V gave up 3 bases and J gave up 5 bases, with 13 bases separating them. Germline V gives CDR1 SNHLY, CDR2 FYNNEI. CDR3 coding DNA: TGTGCCAGCAGTGATTCCCGACAGATATATGGCTACACCTTC. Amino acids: CASSDSRQIYGYTF.

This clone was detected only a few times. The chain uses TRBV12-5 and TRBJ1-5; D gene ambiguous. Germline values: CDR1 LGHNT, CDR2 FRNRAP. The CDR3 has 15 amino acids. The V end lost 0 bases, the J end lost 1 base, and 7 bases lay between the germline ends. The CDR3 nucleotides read TGTGCTAGTGGTTTGGTCGCGGGGAGCAATCAGCCCCAGCATTTT. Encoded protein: CASGLVAGSNQPQHF. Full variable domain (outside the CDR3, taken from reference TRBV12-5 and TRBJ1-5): DARVTQTPRHKVTEMGQEVTMRCQPILGHNTVFWYRQTMMQGLELLAYFRNRAPLDDSGMPKDRFSAEMPDATLATLKIQPSEPRDSAVYFCASGLVAGSNQPQHFGDGTRLSIL.

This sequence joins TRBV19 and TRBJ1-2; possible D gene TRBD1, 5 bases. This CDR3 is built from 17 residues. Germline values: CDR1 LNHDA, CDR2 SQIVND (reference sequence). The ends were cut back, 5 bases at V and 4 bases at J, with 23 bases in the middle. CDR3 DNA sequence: TGTGCCAGTAGTCCCCTTCGACAGACCGACCACCCCTATGGCTACACCTTC. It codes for CASSPLRQTDHPYGYTF.

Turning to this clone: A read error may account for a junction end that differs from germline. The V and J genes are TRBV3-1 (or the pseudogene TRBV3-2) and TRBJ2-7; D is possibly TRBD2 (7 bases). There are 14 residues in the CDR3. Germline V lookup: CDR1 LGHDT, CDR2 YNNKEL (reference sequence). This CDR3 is CARSQGGGRGPQYF. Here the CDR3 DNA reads TGTGCCCGCAGCCAAGGGGGGGGACGGGGGCCGCAGTACTTC.

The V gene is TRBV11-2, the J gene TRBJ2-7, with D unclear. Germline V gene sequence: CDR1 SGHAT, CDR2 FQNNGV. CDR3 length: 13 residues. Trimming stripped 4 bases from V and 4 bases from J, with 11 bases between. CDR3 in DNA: TGTGCCAGCAGCTATGCTCAGGTGTACGAGCAGTACTTC. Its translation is CASSYAQVYEQYF.

CDR3 loop: CASRDTGSYEQYF. The CDR3 bases are TGTGCCAGCAGAGATACAGGGTCCTACGAGCAGTACTTC. This chain connects TRBV7-9 to TRBJ2-7; D possibly corresponds to TRBD1 (6 bases). The germline V and J ends were trimmed by 6 bases and 1 base, with 10 bases remaining between them. The CDR3 has 13 residues. Germline V gives CDR1 SEHNR, CDR2 FQNEAQ (reference sequence).

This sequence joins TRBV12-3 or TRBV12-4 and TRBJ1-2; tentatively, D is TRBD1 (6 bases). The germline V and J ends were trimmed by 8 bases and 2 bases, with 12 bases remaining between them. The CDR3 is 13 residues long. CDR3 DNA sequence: TGTGCCAGCGCGACAGGCTCGAACTATGGCTACACCTTC. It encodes CASATGSNYGYTF.

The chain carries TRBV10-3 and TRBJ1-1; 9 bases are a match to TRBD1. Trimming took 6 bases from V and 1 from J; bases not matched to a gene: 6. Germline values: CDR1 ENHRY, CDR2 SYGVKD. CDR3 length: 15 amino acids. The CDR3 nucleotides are TGTGCCATCAGCACAGGGGGCGAACCGAACACTGAAGCTTTCTTT. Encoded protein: CAISTGGEPNTEAFF.

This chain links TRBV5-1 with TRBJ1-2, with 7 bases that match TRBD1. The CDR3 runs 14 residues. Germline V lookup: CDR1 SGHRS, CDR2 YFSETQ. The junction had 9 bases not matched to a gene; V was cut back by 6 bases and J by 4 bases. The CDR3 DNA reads TGCGCCAGCATGAGGGGGCCCGGGAGCTATGGCTACACCTTC. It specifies CASMRGPGSYGYTF.